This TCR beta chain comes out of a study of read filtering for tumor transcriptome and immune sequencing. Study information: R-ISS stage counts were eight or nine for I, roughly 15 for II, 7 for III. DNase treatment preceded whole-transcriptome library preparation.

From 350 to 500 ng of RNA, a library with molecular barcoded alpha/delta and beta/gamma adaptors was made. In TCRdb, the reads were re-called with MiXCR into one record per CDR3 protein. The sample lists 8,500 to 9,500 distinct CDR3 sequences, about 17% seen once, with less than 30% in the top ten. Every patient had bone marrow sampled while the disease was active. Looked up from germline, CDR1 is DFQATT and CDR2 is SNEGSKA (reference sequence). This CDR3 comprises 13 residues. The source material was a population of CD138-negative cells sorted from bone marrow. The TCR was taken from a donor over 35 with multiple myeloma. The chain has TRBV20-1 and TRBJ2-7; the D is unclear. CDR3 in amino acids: CNVFRPYSYEQYF. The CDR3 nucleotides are TGCAATGTCTTCCGGCCTTATTCCTACGAGCAGTACTTC.